The 27 T cell receptor beta chains given below trace back to one sample, sequenced in a study of T-cell memory formation after mild COVID-19. A single record per CDR3 protein comes from TCRdb applying MiXCR to the 5' RACE reads. The table has about 340,000 distinct CDR3 sequences, approximately 15% seen once. Sequenced input: PBMCs or a T cell subset sorted from them (not recorded which). The receptors originated from a man aged 18 to 29 who had mild COVID-19 (a few samples of this study predate the infection). Cell type and time point are not known.

The rearrangement joins TRBV20-1 to TRBJ2-1; no reliable D call. The CDR3 consists of 11 residues. The V end lost 5 bases, the J end lost 5 bases, and 7 bases lay between the germline ends. Germline CDR1 DFQATT, CDR2 SNEGSKA (reference sequence). The CDR3 sequence: CSAGYDNEQFF. CDR3 in DNA: TGCAGTGCTGGCTATGACAATGAGCAGTTCTTC.

V is TRBV5-1 and J is TRBJ2-1, with D maybe TRBD2 (6 bases). Trimming took 6 bases from V and 3 from J, leaving 25 bases between them. This CDR3 spans 18 amino acids. The germline V gene has CDR1 SGHRS and CDR2 YFSETQ. This CDR3 is CASTSMRGDSRNYNEQFF. CDR3 bases: TGCGCCAGCACCTCTATGCGGGGCGATAGTCGAAACTACAATGAGCAGTTCTTC.

This clonotype was seen only a few times. V and J are TRBV5-1 and TRBJ1-1, with 7 bases identical to TRBD1. Trimming took 4 bases from V and 3 from J; bases not matched to a gene: 6. The V gene's germline CDR1 is SGHRS and CDR2 YFSETQ. The CDR3 has 14 amino acids. This CDR3 reads CASSPEGAYTEAFF. DNA of the CDR3: TGCGCCAGCAGCCCCGAGGGGGCGTACACTGAAGCTTTCTTT. Full variable domain (missing parts from reference TRBV5-1 and TRBJ1-1): KAGVTQTPRYLIKTRGQQVTLSCSPISGHRSVSWYQQTPGQGLQFLFEYFSETQRNKGNFPGRFSGRQFSNSRSEMNVSTLELGDSALYLCASSPEGAYTEAFFGQGTRLTVV.

This clonotype was seen a handful of times. The chain employs TRBV12-3 or TRBV12-4 and TRBJ1-1, with a weak D call TRBD1 (6 bases). CDR3 size: 17 residues. V was clipped by 5 bases and J by 8 bases, with 27 bases between them. The CDR3 reads CASSAGGPDWSLFEAFF. The CDR3 bases are TGTGCCAGCAGTGCGGGGGGGCCCGATTGGAGCCTCTTCGAAGCTTTCTTT.

CDR3 sequence reads: CASSLWTSRRFF. CDR3 nucleotide sequence: TGTGCCAGCAGTTTATGGACTAGCCGTCGGTTCTTC. The chain carries TRBV28 and TRBJ2-1, with 7 positions matching TRBD2. Germline assignment: CDR1 MDHEN and CDR2 SYDVKM. V was pared by 0 bases and J by 15 bases, with 5 bases of the junction left unmatched. The CDR3 loop spans 12 amino acids.

This clonotype came up many times. V gene TRBV29-1 combines with J gene TRBJ1-1; weak D call: TRBD1 (6 bases). Trimming stripped 3 bases from V and 5 bases from J, with 19 bases between. Germline-derived CDR1 and CDR2 are SQVTM and ANQGSEA. The CDR3 length is 15 residues. CDR3 residues: CSVEWGRGGWTEAFF. For the CDR3, the DNA is TGCAGCGTTGAGTGGGGCAGGGGAGGTTGGACTGAAGCTTTCTTT.

This clonotype showed up just a few times. V gene TRBV9 combines with J gene TRBJ2-2, with D possibly matching TRBD1 (6 bases). CDR3 size: 14 residues. From germline, CDR1 is SGDLS and CDR2 YYNGEE. Trimming removed 2 bases at V and 4 bases at J, with 9 bases between. CDR3 region: CASSVLGGTGELFF. The CDR3 nucleotides read TGTGCCAGCAGCGTCTTAGGGGGCACCGGGGAGCTGTTTTTT.

This chain joins TRBV5-1 and TRBJ2-7; TRBD1 matches at 9 bases. V was pared by 0 bases and J by 5 bases, with 3 bases of the junction left unmatched. Germline V gives CDR1 SGHRS, CDR2 YFSETQ. There are 14 residues in the CDR3. CDR3 bases: TGCGCCAGCAGCTTGGGGACAGGGGCCCACGAGCAGTACTTC. Translating it yields CASSLGTGAHEQYF. Combining the CDR3 with reference TRBV5-1 and TRBJ2-7 gives the whole variable domain KAGVTQTPRYLIKTRGQQVTLSCSPISGHRSVSWYQQTPGQGLQFLFEYFSETQRNKGNFPGRFSGRQFSNSRSEMNVSTLELGDSALYLCASSLGTGAHEQYFGPGTRLTVT.

This clonotype has just a few counts. V gene TRBV7-9 combines with J gene TRBJ2-7; 8 nucleotides align to TRBD2. The junction had 2 bases not matched to a gene; V was cut back by 10 bases and J by 3 bases. The CDR3 loop spans 11 amino acids. From germline, CDR1 is SEHNR and CDR2 FQNEAQ (reference sequence). Here the CDR3 DNA reads TGTGCCACGGGGGGGGACTACGAGCAGTACTTC. This codes for CATGGDYEQYF.

This clonotype showed up just a few times. The chain has TRBV4-1 and TRBJ2-2; D unclear. This CDR3 comprises 14 residues. The V end lost 3 bases, the J end lost 3 bases, and 8 bases lay between the germline ends. CDR1 MGHRA and CDR2 YSYEKL come from the germline V gene. The CDR3: CASSQGVYTGELFF. CDR3 sequence (DNA): TGCGCCAGCAGCCAGGGTGTATACACCGGGGAGCTGTTTTTT.

This clonotype was detected a few times. CDR3 coding DNA: TGTGCCAGCAGCCCTCGGACAGGGTGGGACACCGGGGAGCTGTTTTTT. It translates to CASSPRTGWDTGELFF. V usage is TRBV5-6 and J usage is TRBJ2-2, with 8 bases matching TRBD1. V shed 4 bases, J shed 3 bases, and the junction held 8 bases outside the gene matches. There are 16 residues in the CDR3. Looked up from germline, CDR1 is SGHDT and CDR2 is YYEEEE.

This chain connects TRBV4-2 to TRBJ2-5, with 8 bases lining up with TRBD2. Trimming removed 0 bases from V and 5 bases from J; junction bases left unmatched: 5. CDR1 is LGHNA and CDR2 is YNFKEQ in the germline V gene. The CDR3 has 15 amino acids. CDR3 sequence reads: CASSQEERGWETQYF. DNA of the CDR3: TGTGCCAGCAGCCAAGAGGAGCGGGGGTGGGAGACCCAGTACTTC.

This chain links TRBV7-2 with TRBJ2-3, with D unresolved. Germline V gene sequence: CDR1 SGHTA, CDR2 FQGNSA. V lost 4 bases, J lost 15 bases, and 20 bases lay in between. This CDR3 contains 13 residues. The CDR3 region is CASSSFTNLQSYF. CDR3 nucleotide sequence: TGTGCCAGCAGCTCGTTTACCAACCTGCAGTCCTATTTT.

This chain joins TRBV3-1 and TRBJ2-6, with no clear D. The germline V and J ends were trimmed by 5 bases and 6 bases, with 5 bases remaining between them. Germline V lookup: CDR1 LGHDT, CDR2 YNNKEL (reference sequence). The CDR3 has 12 amino acids. CDR3 DNA sequence: TGTGCCAGCAGCTCTTTGGCCAACGTCCTGACTTTC. Translation: CASSSLANVLTF.

The chain is built from TRBV28 and TRBJ2-3; D is possibly TRBD2 (5 bases). V was clipped by 7 bases and J by 3 bases, with 20 bases between them. Germline values: CDR1 MDHEN, CDR2 SYDVKM. This CDR3 contains 16 residues. The CDR3 loop reads CASTDMDFAETDTQYF. The CDR3 DNA follows: TGTGCCAGCACCGATATGGACTTCGCCGAGACAGATACGCAGTATTTT.

The chain has TRBV7-6 and TRBJ1-1; no clear D. Trimming removed 2 bases from V and 1 base from J, with 8 bases in between. The germline CDR1 and CDR2 sequences are SGHVS and FNYEAQ. The CDR3 totals 14 residues. CDR3 in amino acids: CASSLSGRNTEAFF. DNA of the CDR3: TGTGCCAGCAGCTTAAGCGGGCGGAACACTGAAGCTTTCTTT.

The chain uses TRBV2 and TRBJ2-2; D might be TRBD1 (5 bases). The V gene's germline CDR1 is SNHLY and CDR2 FYNNEI. The CDR3 has 14 amino acids. V lost 3 bases to trimming and J lost 3 bases, with 8 bases between them. CDR3 DNA: TGTGCCAGCAGTGACAGGGATTACACCGGGGAGCTGTTTTTT. Its translation: CASSDRDYTGELFF.

The chain joins TRBV6-1 to TRBJ2-1, with 10 bases lining up with TRBD1. The CDR3 extends over 15 amino acids. Per germline, CDR1 MNHNS and CDR2 SASEGT. With 6 bases clipped from V and 5 bases from J, the junction kept 7 bases outside the gene matches. The CDR3 loop is CASSGDRGSNNEQFF. CDR3 nucleotides: TGTGCCAGCAGCGGGGACAGGGGAAGTAACAATGAGCAGTTCTTC.

This clonotype was recorded only once. This chain joins TRBV14 and TRBJ2-2; 7 nucleotides agree with TRBD1. Trimming cost V 0 bases and J 0 bases; bases outside gene matches: 7. Germline CDR1 and CDR2: SGHDN and FVKESK. This CDR3 region has 18 residues. CDR3 nucleotide sequence: TGTGCCAGCAGCCAAGACAGGGGGTGGTATTCGAACACCGGGGAGCTGTTTTTT. It is translated as CASSQDRGWYSNTGELFF.

This clonotype was detected only a few times. The chain employs TRBV7-9 and TRBJ2-1; D is possibly TRBD2 (6 bases). The CDR3 spans 13 residues. Trimming pared 5 bases from V and 7 bases from J, leaving 12 bases between. Looked up from germline, CDR1 is SEHNR and CDR2 is FQNEAQ (reference sequence). The CDR3 spells CASSPGRTNEQFF. CDR3 DNA: TGTGCCAGCAGCCCAGGGAGGACGAATGAGCAGTTCTTC. The full variable domain, its missing parts supplied by reference TRBV7-9 and TRBJ2-1, is DTGVSQNPRHKITKRGQNVTFRCDPISEHNRLYWYRQTLGQGPEFLTYFQNEAQLEKSRLLSDRFSAERPKGSFSTLEIQRTEQGDSAMYLCASSPGRTNEQFFGPGTRLTVL.

The sample holds a few counts of this clonotype. The chain combines TRBV28 with TRBJ2-1, with TRBD2 matching over 15 bases. With V trimmed by 5 bases and J by 0 bases, 8 bases remained unmatched. Germline assignment: CDR1 MDHEN and CDR2 SYDVKM. The CDR3 loop spans 19 amino acids. CDR3 sequence: CASSPGTSGGPISYNEQFF. Here the CDR3 DNA reads TGTGCCAGCAGTCCCGGGACTAGCGGGGGGCCTATCTCCTACAATGAGCAGTTCTTC.

The CDR3 here is CASSQPLINEKLFF. Here the CDR3 DNA reads TGCGCCAGCAGCCAACCACTGATTAATGAAAAACTGTTTTTT. This chain uses TRBV4-1 with TRBJ1-4; D uncertain. CDR1 is MGHRA, CDR2 YSYEKL, per germline. The CDR3 runs 14 residues. Trimming removed 2 bases at V and 4 bases at J, with 8 bases between.

This clonotype was picked up many times. The V and J genes are TRBV4-2 and TRBJ1-5; TRBD1 might be the D (6 bases). Germline V gives CDR1 LGHNA, CDR2 YNFKEQ. V lost 1 base and J lost 2, with 9 bases in between. The CDR3 runs to 15 residues. The CDR3 DNA follows: TGTGCCAGCAGCCAAGTGAGGGGGGGCAATCAGCCCCAGCATTTT. Translating gives CASSQVRGGNQPQHF.

V and J are TRBV28 and TRBJ2-3, with 8 positions matching TRBD2. The CDR3 is 16 residues long. The germline CDR1 and CDR2 sequences are MDHEN and SYDVKM. The J segment lost 1 base and the V segment lost 3 bases, leaving 6 bases of the junction unmatched. CDR3 nucleotides: TGTGCCAGCAGTTTTTTGCGGGGGGCCCGCACAGATACGCAGTATTTT. Encoded protein: CASSFLRGARTDTQYF. The whole variable domain, remainder taken from reference TRBV28 and TRBJ2-3, is DVKVTQSSRYLVKRTGEKVFLECVQDMDHENMFWYRQDPGLGLRLIYFSYDVKMKEKGDIPEGYSVSREKKERFSLILESASTNQTSMYLCASSFLRGARTDTQYFGPGTRLTVL.

This clonotype was observed many times. The chain couples TRBV20-1 to TRBJ1-5; 7 nucleotides agree with TRBD1. The CDR3 spans 18 residues. Trimming removed 4 bases from V and 1 base from J; junction bases left unmatched: 16. CDR1 and CDR2 from the germline V gene are DFQATT and SNEGSKA (reference sequence). DNA for the CDR3: TGCAGTGCTAACTCGGGCAGGGGGTCACTTCTGAGCAATCAGCCCCAGCATTTT. It translates to CSANSGRGSLLSNQPQHF.

The V and J genes are TRBV24-1 and TRBJ2-1, with TRBD1 identical over 8 bases. After removal of 0 bases from V and 6 bases from J, the junction contained 3 bases not matched to a gene. The CDR3 is made up of 15 amino acids. The V gene's germline CDR1 is KGHDR and CDR2 SFDVKD. DNA for the CDR3: TGTGCCACCAGTGATTTGCACGGACAGGGCAATGAGCAGTTCTTC. This encodes CATSDLHGQGNEQFF.

The rearrangement uses TRBV7-9 and TRBJ2-1; D uncertain. There are 15 residues in the CDR3. The V end lost 3 bases, the J end lost 5 bases, and 14 bases lay between the germline ends. Germline lookup yields CDR1 SEHNR and CDR2 FQNEAQ (reference sequence). The CDR3 here is CASSFISLGNNEQFF. As DNA, the CDR3 is TGTGCCAGCAGCTTTATCAGTCTCGGTAACAATGAGCAGTTCTTC.